This TCR beta chain was observed in a study of T cells in Graves' hyperthyroidism and ophthalmopathy. CDR3 size: 12 residues. The germline V gene has CDR1 ENHRY and CDR2 SYGVKD. The V gene end was trimmed by 10 bases and the J gene end by 6 bases; junction bases not matched to a gene: 4. This clonotype was observed a handful of times. RNA transcripts yielded amplified TCR beta CDR3 regions. TCR CDR3 regions were first amplified by RT-PCR with HTBI primers. TCRdb used MiXCR to reprocess the multiplex PCR reads, holding one entry per CDR3 protein. The sample has a few hundred thousand distinct CDR3 sequences; 15% to 20% are singletons. Active moderate-to-severe ophthalmopathy, Clinical Activity Score at least 3, NOSPECS at least 4, under 3 months' duration.

The clonotype was recovered from a woman aged 40 to 49 with Graves' ophthalmopathy. This chain joins TRBV10-3 and TRBJ2-3, with 10 positions matching TRBD1. The sequenced sample was blood. The DNA of the CDR3 is TGTGCCACCGGGACAGGGGTGGATACGCAGTATTTT. Amino acid sequence: CATGTGVDTQYF.